These T cell receptor beta chains were read from a single sample in a study of post-analysis software for immune sequencing data. TCRdb reanalysed the PCR reads using MiXCR and keeps one entry per CDR3 protein. The data show roughly 600,000 distinct CDR3 sequences, around 44% seen once. Sample: blood. These receptor sequences come from a girl aged 10 to 17 with multiple sclerosis. The CDR3 runs from the conserved cysteine through the conserved F or W. The order of the fields is D gene, V gene, clone size, J gene, CDR3 DNA, CDR3 protein. D genes are given only for firm matches. A clone size is listed for some rows: how often the clone was seen (once, few, many), or a class if it is expanded.

NA	TRBV5-4	NA	TRBJ2-7	TGTGCCAGCAGCAGCGGCGGCGGGCCTACCTACGAGCAGTACTTC	CASSSGGGPTYEQYF
NA	TRBV21-1	NA	TRBJ2-5	TGTGCCAGCAGCAAAGCGCATGACAGGGGGCTGCGGGAGACCCAGTACTTC	CASSKAHDRGLRETQYF
TRBD1	TRBV24-1	NA	TRBJ2-6	TGTGCCATAGGACAGGGGGCCAACTCTGGGGCCAACGTCCTGACTTTC	CAIGQGANSGANVLTF
TRBD1	TRBV6-5	few	TRBJ2-7	TGTGCCAGCAGTCACGGACAGGGGGTAACCTACGAGCAGTACTTC	CASSHGQGVTYEQYF
TRBD1	TRBV7-9	NA	TRBJ2-5	TGTGCCAGCAGCATACCAAACAGGGGCTTAGAGACCCAGTACTTC	CASSIPNRGLETQYF
NA	TRBV6-2/TRBV6-3	few	TRBJ1-1	TGTGCCAGCAGTTACTCGAGTGGTGGGGGCGTTTCGAGATTGAACACTGAAGCTTTCTTT	CASSYSSGGGVSRLNTEAFF
TRBD1	TRBV7-2	few	TRBJ1-2	TGTGCCAGCAGCACGACGTCGGACAGGGTTGGAGGCTACACCTTC	CASSTTSDRVGGYTF
NA	TRBV10-2	few	TRBJ1-4	TGCGCCAGCAGTGAGACAGGCGGGGGAAAACTGTTTTTT	CASSETGGGKLFF
NA	TRBV10-3	few	TRBJ2-5	TGTGCCATCAGTGAGAACTTCCAAGAGACCCAGTACTTC	CAISENFQETQYF
NA	TRBV7-9	few	TRBJ2-3	TGTGCCAGCAGCTCCTATAGGACAGAGACAGATACGCAGTATTTT	CASSSYRTETDTQYF
NA	TRBV5-1	few	TRBJ2-1	TGCGCCAGCAGCTCCTTGAGAAATGAGCAGTTCTTC	CASSSLRNEQFF
TRBD1	TRBV12-3/TRBV12-4	few	TRBJ2-7	TGTGCCAGCAGTTGGACAGGGGCGATAACCTACGAGCAGTACTTC	CASSWTGAITYEQYF
TRBD1	TRBV27	NA	TRBJ1-1	TGTGCCAGCAGTCCTCACAGGGGTAGAACTGAAGCTTTCTTT	CASSPHRGRTEAFF
NA	TRBV10-3	few	TRBJ1-2	TGTGCCATCAGTGCCGACACTCTTCAGAGCTATGGCTACACCTTC	CAISADTLQSYGYTF
TRBD2	TRBV20-1	NA	TRBJ2-5	TGCAGTGCTGAACTAGCGGGGGCCCAAGAGACCCAGTACTTC	CSAELAGAQETQYF
TRBD1	TRBV2	NA	TRBJ1-5	TGTGCCAGCAGGCAGACAGGGGCCTTCACCAATCAGCCCCAGCATTTT	CASRQTGAFTNQPQHF
TRBD2	TRBV10-3	few	TRBJ2-7	TGTGCCATCAGCGCGGGGGGGATAAGCTCCTACGAGCAGTACTTC	CAISAGGISSYEQYF
NA	TRBV5-1	NA	TRBJ2-1	TGCGCCAGCAGCTTGTGGATCGACGGGGCTAGCCTACGATTCAACAATGAGCAGTTCTTC	CASSLWIDGASLRFNNEQFF
TRBD2	TRBV12-3/TRBV12-4	few	TRBJ2-3	TGTGCCAGCTCGGGGGGGCAGGATACGCAGTATTTT	CASSGGQDTQYF
NA	TRBV24-1	NA	TRBJ2-4	TGTGCCACCAGTGATTTGGGGGGAGGTAGGGACATTCAGTACTTC	CATSDLGGGRDIQYF
NA	TRBV20-1	NA	TRBJ2-7	TGCAGTGTTTTTCGGGGGAAATCCTACGAGCAGTACTTC	CSVFRGKSYEQYF
NA	TRBV7-9	few	TRBJ2-1	TGTGCCAGCAGCTCCCTAGCGAACTCCTACAATGAGCAGTTCTTC	CASSSLANSYNEQFF
NA	TRBV7-8	NA	TRBJ1-5	TGTGCCAGCAGCTCGAATAGGGGCATCGTAGGTCAGCCCCAGCATTTT	CASSSNRGIVGQPQHF
NA	TRBV28	NA	TRBJ1-3	TGTGCCAGTAAAAACCGGGCAAGAAACACCATATATTTT	CASKNRARNTIYF
NA	TRBV10-3	NA	TRBJ2-1	TGTGCCATCAGTGCTGGGACGGTCGCTGAGCAGTTCTTC	CAISAGTVAEQFF
NA	TRBV24-1	NA	TRBJ2-6	TGTGCCACCAGCTCTACCAACTGGATGGGGTCAGGGACGGTTGGGGCCAACGTCCTGACTTTC	CATSSTNWMGSGTVGANVLTF
TRBD1	TRBV20-1	NA	TRBJ2-7	TGCAGTGCTGCCTCTTGGGACAGGGTCAACGAGCAGTACTTC	CSAASWDRVNEQYF
TRBD2	TRBV27	few	TRBJ2-1	TGTGCCAGCAGTATCACGGGACTAGCGGGCCATGAGCAGTTCTTC	CASSITGLAGHEQFF
NA	TRBV6-5	NA	TRBJ2-7	TGTGCCAGCAGTTACCGATGGAGCCGCAGCTCCTACGAGCAGTACTTC	CASSYRWSRSSYEQYF
NA	TRBV5-1	NA	TRBJ1-1	TGCGCCAGCAGCGAAGGGGCTAGGGCCTTAATGAACACTGAAGCTTTCTTT	CASSEGARALMNTEAFF
NA	TRBV9	NA	TRBJ2-3	TGTGCCAGCAGCGTAGATGGAATCAGGTCGGCTACGCAGTATTTT	CASSVDGIRSATQYF
NA	TRBV12-3/TRBV12-4	NA	TRBJ1-4	TGTGCCAGCAACGAGGACGGACACAATGAAAAACTGTTTTTT	CASNEDGHNEKLFF
NA	TRBV20-1	NA	TRBJ1-2	TGCAGTGCTCAGCGGGTCTATGGCTACACCTTC	CSAQRVYGYTF
NA	TRBV2	NA	TRBJ2-4	TGTGCCAGCAGTGAAGACAGAAACATTCAGTACTTC	CASSEDRNIQYF
NA	TRBV6-5	NA	TRBJ2-7	TGTGCCAGCAGTCGGTCGTTGAGCTCCTACGAGCAGTACTTC	CASSRSLSSYEQYF
NA	TRBV2	NA	TRBJ1-2	TGTGCCAGCAGGAAGGAGGGCTACTATGGCTACACCTTC	CASRKEGYYGYTF
NA	TRBV7-2	NA	TRBJ2-7	TGTGCCAGCAGCTTCGACAGAGGTGACGAGCAGTACTTC	CASSFDRGDEQYF
NA	TRBV5-1	NA	TRBJ1-1	TGCGCCAGCAGCTTTATTGGGAACCTGAACACTGAAGCTTTCTTT	CASSFIGNLNTEAFF
NA	TRBV10-3	few	TRBJ2-7	TGTACCATCAGTGTAGCAGGGACGGACGAGCAGTACTTC	CTISVAGTDEQYF
TRBD1	TRBV6-1	few	TRBJ2-7	TGTGCCACCAATATACAGGGGGCGCCCTACGAGCAGTACTTC	CATNIQGAPYEQYF
TRBD2	TRBV12-3/TRBV12-4	NA	TRBJ2-7	TGTGCCAGCAGTTCCGTGACTAGCGCACCCCACGAGCAGTACTTC	CASSSVTSAPHEQYF
NA	TRBV2	once	TRBJ2-5	TGTGCCAGCAGTGATGGGAGACCCCAGGGAGAGACCCAGTACTTC	CASSDGRPQGETQYF
NA	TRBV12-3/TRBV12-4	few	TRBJ2-1	TGTGCCAGCAGGGCAGGGGTCTCCTACAATGAGCAGTTCTTC	CASRAGVSYNEQFF